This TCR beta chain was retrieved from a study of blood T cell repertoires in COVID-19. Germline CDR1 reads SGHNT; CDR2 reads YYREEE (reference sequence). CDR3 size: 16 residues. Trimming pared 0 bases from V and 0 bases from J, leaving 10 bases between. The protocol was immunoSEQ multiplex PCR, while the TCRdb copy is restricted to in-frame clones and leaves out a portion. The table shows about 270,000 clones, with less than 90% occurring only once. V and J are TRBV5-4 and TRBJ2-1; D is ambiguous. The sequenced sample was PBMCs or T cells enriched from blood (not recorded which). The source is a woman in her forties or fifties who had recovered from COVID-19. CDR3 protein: CASSLGAESSYNEQFF. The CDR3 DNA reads TGTGCCAGCAGCTTGGGGGCTGAGAGCTCCTACAATGAGCAGTTCTTC.